The 22 T cell receptor beta chains presented below share a single source sample, sequenced in a study of T cell responses to AZD1222 COVID-19 vaccine. Assay: immunoSEQ multiplex PCR; the TCRdb copy retains only in-frame clones and omits some. The sample holds 90,000 to 110,000 clones, 85% to 90% seen once. The material sequenced was peripheral blood, taken on day 0 of AZD1222 vaccination. The source is an adult in good health.

The rearrangement links TRBV28 to TRBJ1-2; tentative D call: TRBD1 (5 bases). The CDR3 consists of 15 residues. The ends were cut back, 6 bases at V and 4 bases at J, with 18 bases in the middle. The germline CDR1 and CDR2 sequences are MDHEN and SYDVKM. The CDR3, as DNA: TGTGCCAGCAGCCTGAATAGAGGGGTCGGCTATGGCTACACCTTC. This sequence encodes CASSLNRGVGYGYTF.

On this clone: Distinct nucleotide sequences in the sample also encode this CDR3. V usage is TRBV28 and J usage is TRBJ2-2; D is unresolved. V gave up 6 bases and J gave up 1 base, with 6 bases separating them. This CDR3 has 13 residues. The germline gives CDR1 MDHEN, CDR2 SYDVKM. This CDR3 is CASRTGNTGELFF. CDR3 sequence (DNA): TGTGCCAGCAGAACCGGGAACACCGGGGAGCTGTTTTTT.

This sequence joins TRBV7-2 and TRBJ2-5; 12 nucleotides align to TRBD2. With 1 base clipped from V and 4 bases from J, the junction kept 7 bases outside the gene matches. The CDR3 consists of 17 residues. The V gene's germline CDR1 is SGHTA and CDR2 FQGNSA. CDR3 region: CASSLGLAGGPRETQYF. CDR3 sequence (DNA): TGTGCCAGCAGCTTAGGGCTAGCGGGAGGGCCGAGAGAGACCCAGTACTTC.

J is TRBJ1-2 and V is TRBV6-5; no firm D call. Trimming left V 2 bases short and J 6 bases short, with 10 bases between. The germline gives CDR1 MNHEY, CDR2 SVGAGI. This CDR3 is 13 amino acids long. Here the CDR3 DNA reads TGTGCCAGCAGTTACCGGGGATGGGATGGCTACACCTTC. Translation: CASSYRGWDGYTF.

The chain combines TRBV5-6 with TRBJ1-1; no clear D gene. V shed 1 base and J shed 6 bases, with 7 bases lying between them. There are 12 residues in the CDR3. Germline assignment: CDR1 SGHDT and CDR2 YYEEEE. DNA of the CDR3: TGTGCCAGCAGCTTGTGGAGCTCTGAAGCTTTCTTT. This gives the protein CASSLWSSEAFF.

V is TRBV6-4 and J is TRBJ2-2; D may be TRBD2 (6 bases). V lost 6 bases and J 7 bases, leaving 15 bases between the germline ends. The CDR3 loop spans 14 amino acids. Germline V gene data show CDR1 as MRHNA and CDR2 as SNTAGT. For the CDR3, the DNA is TGTGCCAGCAGGAGGGACTTTACGAGCGGGGAGCTGTTTTTT. Translating gives CASRRDFTSGELFF.

V is TRBV6-2 or TRBV6-3 and J is TRBJ2-7, with 9 positions matching TRBD2. Trimming at V came to 6 bases and at J to 4 bases, leaving 10 bases not matched to a gene. Looked up from germline, CDR1 is MNHEY and CDR2 is SVGEGT. This CDR3 region has 15 residues. In nucleotides, the CDR3 is TGTGCCAGCAGCGATGGAGCTAGCGGGAAATACGAGCAGTACTTC. It is translated as CASSDGASGKYEQYF.

This clone was seen only once. This chain links TRBV19 with TRBJ2-2, with 9 bases lining up with TRBD1. The CDR3 runs 14 residues. In germline, CDR1 is LNHDA, CDR2 SQIVND (reference sequence). V lost 5 bases to trimming and J lost 6 bases; unmatched junction nucleotides: 4. This CDR3 is CASSAGQGSGELFF. The CDR3 DNA follows: TGTGCCAGTAGTGCGGGACAGGGATCCGGGGAGCTGTTTTTT.

The chain is built from TRBV7-8 and TRBJ1-1; possibly TRBD1 for D (6 bases). The CDR3 is 15 amino acids. Germline CDR1 reads SGHVS; CDR2 reads FQNEAQ. V lost 1 base and J lost 3, with 12 bases in between. CDR3 residues: CASSLVTGAYTEAFF. CDR3 coding DNA: TGTGCCAGCAGCTTAGTCACGGGGGCATACACTGAAGCTTTCTTT.

V is TRBV5-1 and J is TRBJ1-4, with D tentatively TRBD1 (6 bases). Germline CDR1 and CDR2: SGHRS and YFSETQ. Trimming removed 7 bases from V and 0 bases from J, with 19 bases in between. The CDR3 runs to 17 residues. DNA for the CDR3: TGCGCCAGCGGGACCGGGACAACTTCTCCAACTAATGAAAAACTGTTTTTT. Its translation is CASGTGTTSPTNEKLFF.

The J gene is TRBJ2-2, the V gene TRBV12-5, with 11 bases matching TRBD2. J was trimmed by 5 bases and V by 2 bases; bases with no gene match: 7. The CDR3 length is 17 residues. Germline CDR1 is LGHNT and CDR2 is FRNRAP. The CDR3 reads CASGLSKLAGETGELFF. The CDR3 DNA reads TGTGCTAGTGGTTTGTCGAAACTAGCGGGAGAGACCGGGGAGCTGTTTTTT.

V usage is TRBV2 and J usage is TRBJ2-7, with D possibly matching TRBD2 (6 bases). There are 13 residues in the CDR3. CDR1 and CDR2 (germline): SNHLY, FYNNEI. Deletions cut 8 bases from V and 3 bases from J, with 14 bases between. The CDR3, as DNA: TGTGCCAGCGGGAGTCAGGGAGGCTACGAGCAGTACTTC. Encoded protein: CASGSQGGYEQYF. The entire variable domain, with the rest obtained from reference TRBV2 and TRBJ2-7, is as follows: EPEVTQTPSHQVTQMGQEVILRCVPISNHLYFYWYRQILGQKVEFLVSFYNNEISEKSEIFDDQFSVERPDGSNFTLKIRSTKLEDSAMYFCASGSQGGYEQYFGPGTRLTVT.

The V gene is TRBV4-1, the J gene TRBJ2-2; 7 bases line up with TRBD1. Germline loops: CDR1 MGHRA, CDR2 YSYEKL. The CDR3 contains 15 residues. V was clipped by 4 bases and J by 0 bases; unmatched bases: 2. The chain's CDR3 is CASSRDRANTGELFF. The CDR3 DNA follows: TGCGCCAGCAGCCGGGACAGAGCGAACACCGGGGAGCTGTTTTTT.

V usage is TRBV7-2 and J usage is TRBJ1-6; 9 bases match TRBD1. Trimming cost V 4 bases and J 9 bases; bases outside gene matches: 4. The CDR3 totals 14 residues. The V gene's germline CDR1 is SGHTA and CDR2 FQGNSA. The CDR3 sequence: CASSSRDRASPLHF. As DNA, the CDR3 is TGTGCCAGCAGCTCCCGGGACAGGGCTTCACCCCTCCACTTT.

This chain connects TRBV6-8 to TRBJ1-5; D not certain. V was cut by 6 bases and J by 2 bases, with 14 bases left in between. The CDR3 consists of 15 residues. The germline gives CDR1 MNHGY, CDR2 SAAAGT. The CDR3 region is CASSRSNAGNQPQHF. The CDR3 DNA follows: TGTGCCAGCAGCAGGTCTAATGCCGGCAATCAGCCCCAGCATTTT.

This chain joins TRBV4-2 and TRBJ1-2, with D unresolved. Deletions cut 0 bases from V and 10 bases from J, with 18 bases between. The CDR3 covers 15 residues. Germline loops: CDR1 LGHNA, CDR2 YNFKEQ. CDR3 coding DNA: TGTGCCAGCAGCCAAGAACGGGCCGACCGGATTGACTACACCTTC. The encoded protein is CASSQERADRIDYTF.

This sequence joins TRBV7-9 and TRBJ2-3, with D possibly TRBD2 on 5 matching bases. Deletions cut 5 bases from V and 4 bases from J, with 10 bases between. The CDR3 length is 13 residues. Germline V gives CDR1 SEHNR, CDR2 FQNEAQ (reference sequence). As DNA, the CDR3 is TGTGCCAGCAGCCCCGGGGTCCCAGATACGCAGTATTTT. It encodes CASSPGVPDTQYF.

The J gene is TRBJ1-1, the V gene TRBV7-6; tentative D call: TRBD1 (5 bases). This CDR3 has 16 residues. The V gene lost 5 bases and the J gene lost 3 bases, with 19 bases spanning the gap. Per germline, CDR1 SGHVS and CDR2 FNYEAQ. In nucleotides, the CDR3 is TGTGCCAGCAGCCCAGATGCCGGGGCTGGGTACACTGAAGCTTTCTTT. This encodes CASSPDAGAGYTEAFF.

This sequence joins TRBV11-2 and TRBJ1-5; D remains unclear. The germline V and J ends were trimmed by 5 bases and 3 bases, with 8 bases remaining between them. CDR1 and CDR2 (germline): SGHAT, FQNNGV. The CDR3 consists of 13 residues. CDR3 loop: CASSPRPNQPQHF. The CDR3 coding sequence is TGTGCCAGCAGCCCACGACCCAATCAGCCCCAGCATTTT.

This chain uses TRBV13 with TRBJ1-4; no clear D. V was clipped by 1 base and J by 8 bases, with 5 bases between them. The CDR3 runs 12 residues. The germline V gene has CDR1 PRHDT and CDR2 FYEKMQ (reference sequence). The CDR3 sequence is CASSLAREKLFF. CDR3 DNA: TGTGCCAGCAGCTTAGCGCGGGAAAAACTGTTTTTT.

The chain recombines TRBV27 with TRBJ1-1; a possible D gene is TRBD1 (6 bases). V lost 6 bases, J lost 5 bases, and 19 bases lay in between. The CDR3 runs to 15 residues. Germline CDR1 and CDR2: MNHEY and SMNVEV (reference sequence). CDR3: CASSLRGHLGTEAFF. CDR3 coding DNA: TGTGCCAGCAGCCTCAGGGGACACTTGGGGACTGAAGCTTTCTTT.

V is TRBV7-8 and J is TRBJ2-7; D might be TRBD2 (5 bases). This CDR3 region has 11 residues. Trimming removed 4 bases from V and 5 bases from J, with 6 bases in between. Per germline, CDR1 SGHVS and CDR2 FQNEAQ. For the CDR3, the DNA is TGTGCCAGCAGCTGGAGGAACGAGCAGTACTTC. It is translated as CASSWRNEQYF.